Below, 3 T cell receptor beta chains from the same sample are listed, as sequenced in a study of OX40 agonist ivuxolimab in advanced cancers. The library was produced with the immunoSEQ multiplex PCR assay. Not all clones reach the TCRdb copy of this immuneACCESS table, which keeps in-frame sequences only. Checked studies attribute under half of the gap to unresolved V genes and leave the rest unexplained. The sample table contains 71,000 or so clones; only one count was recorded for 91% of them. Of the sample, 2.2% is held by the ten largest clones. The specimen was CD4+ or CD8+ T cells sorted from blood, collected in a trial of the OX40 agonist ivuxolimab. The receptors shown here come from an adult with an advanced solid tumor such as melanoma, head and neck, liver or kidney cancer.

Here the CDR3 DNA reads TGTGCCAGTAACCCGAAGAGACCCGGGACAGTTACCTCCGGGGCCAACGTCCTGACTTTC. Amino acid sequence: CASNPKRPGTVTSGANVLTF. The rearrangement uses TRBV27 and TRBJ2-6, with 7 nucleotides matching TRBD1. Germline V lookup: CDR1 MNHEY, CDR2 SMNVEV (reference sequence). The ends lost 9 bases at V and 4 bases at J; junction bases unmatched: 24. This CDR3 has 20 amino acids. The whole variable domain, remainder taken from reference TRBV27 and TRBJ2-6, is EAQVTQNPRYLITVTGKKLTVTCSQNMNHEYMSWYRQDPGLGLRQIYYSMNVEVTDKGDVPEGYKVSRKEKRNFPLILESPSPNQTSLYFCASNPKRPGTVTSGANVLTFGAGSRLTVL.

The V gene is TRBV19, the J gene TRBJ2-7; weak D call: TRBD1 (6 bases). CDR3 length equals 14 residues. Trimming shortened V by 6 bases and J by 2 bases, and 14 bases separated the two germline ends. Germline V gives CDR1 LNHDA, CDR2 SQIVND (reference sequence). DNA for the CDR3: TGTGCCAGTAGAAACCGGGACATACCCTACGAGCAGTACTTC. Translated: CASRNRDIPYEQYF.

V is TRBV9 and J is TRBJ2-2; a possible D gene is TRBD2 (5 bases). This CDR3 is built from 15 residues. CDR1 and CDR2 (germline): SGDLS, YYNGEE. V was pared by 0 bases and J by 6 bases, with 12 bases between. CDR3 DNA: TGTGCCAGCAGCGTAGTAGGCGGGCAGGCCGGGGAGCTGTTTTTT. Protein sequence: CASSVVGGQAGELFF. Combining the CDR3 with reference TRBV9 and TRBJ2-2 gives the whole variable domain DSGVTQTPKHLITATGQRVTLRCSPRSGDLSVYWYQQSLDQGLQFLIQYYNGEERAKGNILERFSAQQFPDLHSELNLSSLELGDSALYFCASSVVGGQAGELFFGEGSRLTVL.